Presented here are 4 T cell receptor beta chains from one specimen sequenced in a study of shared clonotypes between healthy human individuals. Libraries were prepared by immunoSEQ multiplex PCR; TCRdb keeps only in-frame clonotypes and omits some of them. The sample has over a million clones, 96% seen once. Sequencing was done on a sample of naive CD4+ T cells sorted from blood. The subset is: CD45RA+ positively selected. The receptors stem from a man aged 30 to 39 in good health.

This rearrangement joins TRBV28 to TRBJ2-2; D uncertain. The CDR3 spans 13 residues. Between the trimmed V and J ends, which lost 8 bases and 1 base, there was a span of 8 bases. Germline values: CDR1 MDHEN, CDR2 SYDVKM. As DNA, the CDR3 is TGTGCCAGCTTCTCAGGGAACACCGGGGAGCTGTTTTTT. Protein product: CASFSGNTGELFF.

The DNA for the CDR3 is TGTGCCATCAGCCCGGGGAGGGATACAGATACGCAGTATTTT. Protein: CAISPGRDTDTQYF. V is TRBV10-3 and J is TRBJ2-3; 7 nucleotides agree with TRBD2. CDR1 and CDR2 (germline): ENHRY, SYGVKD. This CDR3 is built from 14 residues. Trimming at V came to 6 bases and at J to 3 bases, leaving 6 bases not matched to a gene.

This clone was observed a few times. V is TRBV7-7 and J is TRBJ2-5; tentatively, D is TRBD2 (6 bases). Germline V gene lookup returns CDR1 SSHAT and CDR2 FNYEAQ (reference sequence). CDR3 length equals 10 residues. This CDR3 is CPGGRETQYF. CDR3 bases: TGTCCTGGGGGGAGGGAGACCCAGTACTTC.

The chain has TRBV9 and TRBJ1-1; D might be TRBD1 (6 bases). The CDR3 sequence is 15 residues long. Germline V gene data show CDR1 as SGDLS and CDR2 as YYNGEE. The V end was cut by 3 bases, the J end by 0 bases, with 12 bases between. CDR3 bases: TGTGCCAGCAGCGCAGGGGCTTACATGAACACTGAAGCTTTCTTT. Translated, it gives CASSAGAYMNTEAFF.